The source of this TCR beta chain is a study of T cells in Graves' hyperthyroidism and ophthalmopathy. Points from the study as a whole: Most clonotypes that expanded in the thyroid above 0.001 also showed up in blood.

Template material for amplifying TCR beta CDR3 regions consisted of RNA transcripts. HTBI primers drove first-round RT-PCR of the TCR CDR3. TCRdb used MiXCR to reprocess the multiplex PCR reads, holding one entry per CDR3 protein. The data hold approximately 420,000 distinct CDR3 sequences, with about an eighth observed a single time. Ten or more counts support this clonotype. Its antigen remains unidentified. The CDR3 totals 15 residues. V shed 6 bases and J 0 bases; nucleotides not matched to a gene: 7. This sequence joins TRBV12-3 or TRBV12-4 and TRBJ2-7; TRBD1 aligns across 8 bases. Sequenced input: blood. The TCR sequence derives from a woman in her late teens or twenties with Graves' hyperthyroidism. The CDR3 loop is CASSGGQGNSYEQYF. The DNA for the CDR3 is TGTGCCAGCAGCGGCGGACAGGGTAACTCCTACGAGCAGTACTTC.